This TCR beta chain was profiled in a study of T cells in localized non-small cell lung cancer (dated by TCRdb to 2020 to 2021). Concerning the study at large: The study analyzed T cell repertoires of about 230 early-stage NSCLC patients, comparing tumors and uninvolved tumor-adjacent lungs. The cohort comprised 236 treatment-naïve NSCLC patients with resected, localized lung tumors. The mean age of the NSCLC patients was just over 65 years, with about 130 men and about a hundred women. What the study reported, not specific to this receptor: Longer overall survival was associated with higher blood T cell density, whereas shorter survival was associated with higher adjacent-lung clonality. The highest T cell clonality was observed in uninvolved tumor-adjacent lung, where clonality exceeded that of tumor, suggesting that antigenic responses were more focused in uninvolved tumor-adjacent lung. Because of the exploratory design, TCR variables were selected using unadjusted p-values without false-discovery rate correction. Because multi-region sequencing of the tumors was not done, intratumor heterogeneity could not be ruled out. A median of approximately 55 of the top 100 tumor clones were detected in paired uninvolved adjacent lung, and around 30 of these tumor clones were also found among the top 100 clones of the paired uninvolved adjacent lung.

At diagnosis, tumor, uninvolved tumor-adjacent lung and peripheral blood were collected and then preserved as a mix of FFPE and fresh-frozen material. Blood samples were analyzed as peripheral blood mononuclear cells for TCR repertoire profiling. With respect to this clone: The antigen it binds to is not known. Nothing much larger sits one base from this clone, and base qualities are not available.

TCR beta CDR3 regions were sequenced from DNA using the immunoSEQ Assay. From the authors' description of their analysis: T cell density was computed as TCR beta template counts normalized to usable DNA estimated by amplifying housekeeping genes. Using the preseqR package, richness was estimated by extrapolating to 120,000 templates for tissue samples and 400,000 templates for PBMC samples. Clonality was defined by subtracting Pielou's evenness from one. Tissue-enriched TCRs were identified through differential abundance testing performed on productive amino-acid clonotypes, with a minimum total count of 5 and an alpha of 0.1. Repertoire overlap between compartments was quantified with the Jaccard Index and Morisita Overlap Index. GLIPH grouped TCR beta CDR3s together with public tetramer-defined viral CDR3s, and a viral motif had to include at least three viral sequences and show V-gene enrichment. TCRdb retrieved this table from immuneACCESS and kept in-frame rearrangements only. Not all clones are present; in checked studies, unresolved V genes account for under half, and no reason is known for the remainder. V and J calls and clone size are those listed in that table; D and trimming were worked out from the DNA. This sample lists 16,000 or so clones; over 70% were detected once. The ten largest clonotypes hold less than 40% of the sample.

V drops 4 bases and J drops 0 bases, leaving 14 bases in between. CDR1 and CDR2 were assigned from the germline V gene as SGHDT and YYEEEE. The cysteine opens and the phenylalanine closes a CDR3 of 16 amino acids. The retained sequence is limited to the CDR3, 48 bases, with the frame set at the first base. The specimen comprised peripheral blood, sampled before any cancer treatment. The receptor was derived from a male donor older than 55 with stage I lung adenocarcinoma. The chain employs TRBV5-6 and TRBJ2-1; TRBD1 could be the D gene, as 7 bases match. The CDR3 reads as follows: CASSPTGRSSYNEQFF. The bases are TGTGCCAGCAGCCCGACAGGGAGGAGCTCCTACAATGAGCAGTTCTTC.